These T cell receptor beta chains were read from a single sample in a study of beta chain features in type 1 diabetes. Method: immunoSEQ multiplex PCR; TCRdb's copy keeps in-frame clones and lacks some. The profile shows some 360,000 clones, about 20% of them singletons. The source material was naive CD4+ T cells from blood. These receptors all stem from a woman aged 18 to 35 in good health. Each CDR3 is given with its conserved first and last residue. A clone size is listed for some rows: how often the clone was seen (once, few, many), or a class if it is expanded.

cdr3_aa: CASSVGTGASREQFF
j_call: TRBJ2-1
clone_size: few
v_call: TRBV9

cdr3_aa: CASSHPVRNNEQFF
j_call: TRBJ2-1
clone_size: few
v_call: TRBV4-1

cdr3_aa: CASSLTSAGYEQYF
j_call: TRBJ2-7
clone_size: few
v_call: TRBV5-1

cdr3_aa: CASSLAYEQFF
j_call: TRBJ2-1
clone_size: .
v_call: TRBV5-1

cdr3_aa: CASSLEGAVDEQYF
j_call: TRBJ2-7
clone_size: .
v_call: TRBV5-5

cdr3_aa: CASSLGLPMDEQFF
j_call: TRBJ2-1
clone_size: few
v_call: TRBV9

cdr3_aa: CAWSVLNYGYTF
j_call: TRBJ1-2
clone_size: few
v_call: TRBV30

cdr3_aa: CASSQGRGTANYGYTF
j_call: TRBJ1-2
clone_size: .
v_call: TRBV4-1

cdr3_aa: CASSLSPNTEAFF
j_call: TRBJ1-1
clone_size: .
v_call: TRBV5-1

cdr3_aa: CAISESQGAETQYF
j_call: TRBJ2-5
clone_size: .
v_call: TRBV10-3

cdr3_aa: CASSLDSRMRVQFF
j_call: TRBJ2-1
clone_size: few
v_call: TRBV5-6

cdr3_aa: CSVSRETQYF
j_call: TRBJ2-5
clone_size: few
v_call: TRBV29-1

cdr3_aa: CASSSGGSTDTQYF
j_call: TRBJ2-3
clone_size: .
v_call: TRBV5-1

cdr3_aa: CASSEALLAGGETQYF
j_call: TRBJ2-5
clone_size: .
v_call: TRBV2

cdr3_aa: CASSLGAYQPQHF
j_call: TRBJ1-5
clone_size: .
v_call: TRBV5-1

cdr3_aa: CASSSSGDKETFF
j_call: TRBJ2-1
clone_size: .
v_call: TRBV5-1

cdr3_aa: CSARSGTGSGNTIYF
j_call: TRBJ1-3
clone_size: .
v_call: TRBV29-1

cdr3_aa: CASSGEETQYF
j_call: TRBJ2-5
clone_size: .
v_call: TRBV18

cdr3_aa: CASSFRVRGDNTGELFF
j_call: TRBJ2-2
clone_size: few
v_call: TRBV5-1

cdr3_aa: CAWTTGNTIYF
j_call: TRBJ1-3
clone_size: .
v_call: TRBV30

cdr3_aa: CAWSVGQPDNQPQHF
j_call: TRBJ1-5
clone_size: few
v_call: TRBV30

cdr3_aa: CASSLSLSNQPQHF
j_call: TRBJ1-5
clone_size: .
v_call: TRBV27

cdr3_aa: CASSAGQVYGYTF
j_call: TRBJ1-2
clone_size: .
v_call: TRBV7-2

cdr3_aa: CASSQEVHRPEQPQHF
j_call: TRBJ1-5
clone_size: few
v_call: TRBV4-3

cdr3_aa: CASSRLGETQYF
j_call: TRBJ2-5
clone_size: .
v_call: TRBV7-9

cdr3_aa: CASRPAGGHETQYF
j_call: TRBJ2-5
clone_size: .
v_call: TRBV4-1

cdr3_aa: CASGGTSGEETQYF
j_call: TRBJ2-5
clone_size: once
v_call: TRBV2

cdr3_aa: CASSSGLAGVGETQYF
j_call: TRBJ2-5
clone_size: few
v_call: TRBV7-2

cdr3_aa: CASSPLAGGRYNEQFF
j_call: TRBJ2-1
clone_size: .
v_call: TRBV14

cdr3_aa: CASSSQGVNYEQYF
j_call: TRBJ2-7
clone_size: .
v_call: TRBV7-9

cdr3_aa: CASSMGLAREQFF
j_call: TRBJ2-1
clone_size: few
v_call: TRBV7-2

cdr3_aa: CSALRSPEQYF
j_call: TRBJ2-7
clone_size: .
v_call: TRBV20-1

cdr3_aa: CASSVAVGNTIYF
j_call: TRBJ1-3
clone_size: few
v_call: TRBV9